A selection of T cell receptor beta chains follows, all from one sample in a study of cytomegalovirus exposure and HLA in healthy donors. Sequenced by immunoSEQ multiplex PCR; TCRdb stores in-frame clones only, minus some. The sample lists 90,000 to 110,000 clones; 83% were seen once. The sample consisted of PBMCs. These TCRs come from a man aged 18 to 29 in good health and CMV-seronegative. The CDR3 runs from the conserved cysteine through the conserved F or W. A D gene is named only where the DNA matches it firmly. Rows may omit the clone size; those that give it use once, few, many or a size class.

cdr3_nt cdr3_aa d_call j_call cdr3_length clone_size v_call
TGTGCCAGCAGCCAAGATGTCAGGGGAAACACCATATATTTT CASSQDVRGNTIYF . TRBJ1-3 14 . TRBV4-1
TGTGCCAGCAGCCAAGGCGGCGGGCCCTCCTACAATGAGCAGTTCTTC CASSQGGGPSYNEQFF . TRBJ2-1 16 . TRBV4-2
TGTGCCAGCGGCCAGGGGGCGCGAGGCTACACCTTC CASGQGARGYTF TRBD1 TRBJ1-2 12 . TRBV2
TGTGCCAGCAGGTACTCTAGCGGGAGCCCTACTTACGAGCAGTACTTC CASRYSSGSPTYEQYF TRBD2 TRBJ2-7 16 . TRBV7-9
TGTGCCAGCAGCCACCGGGACACTCCAGCTAACTATGGCTACACCTTC CASSHRDTPANYGYTF . TRBJ1-2 16 . TRBV16
TGTGCCAGCAGTTTCCCAGGGACAGGGACCTCGTCTGGGGCCAACGTCCTGACTTTC CASSFPGTGTSSGANVLTF TRBD1 TRBJ2-6 19 . TRBV28
TGTGCCAGCAGCTTAGCTGGACAGGGGGCGGGGTACGAGCAGTACTTC CASSLAGQGAGYEQYF TRBD1 TRBJ2-7 16 few TRBV11-2
TGTGCCAGCAGTTACTCGAACAGGGTCGGTGGAAACACCATATATTTT CASSYSNRVGGNTIYF . TRBJ1-3 16 . TRBV6-5
TGTGCCAGCAGTTACGAAGGATACAGTACGCAGTATTTT CASSYEGYSTQYF . TRBJ2-3 13 . TRBV6-5
TGTGCCAGCTCCTATTGGGGGGGATTGGAGCCGCAGTATTTT CASSYWGGLEPQYF TRBD2 TRBJ2-3 14 once TRBV7-2
TGTGCCAGCAGTCGGGACTACCCCTCCTACGAGCAGTACTTC CASSRDYPSYEQYF TRBD2 TRBJ2-7 14 . TRBV27
TGTGCCAGCAGCCTAGGACATCACAACTATGGCTACACCTTC CASSLGHHNYGYTF . TRBJ1-2 14 . TRBV7-8
TGTGCCAGCAGTTACTCGAGGCAGACTGAAGCTTTCTTT CASSYSRQTEAFF . TRBJ1-1 13 . TRBV6-5
TGTGCCAGCAGCGTACAGGGGGTTACTTACAATGAGCAGTTCTTC CASSVQGVTYNEQFF TRBD1 TRBJ2-1 15 . TRBV9
TGTGCCAGCCGGGGAGAATTAGGCACCATATATTTT CASRGELGTIYF . TRBJ1-3 12 once TRBV9
TGTGCCAGCAGCTTAGTAGCGGGAGGCCAAGAGACCCAGTACTTC CASSLVAGGQETQYF TRBD2 TRBJ2-5 15 . TRBV7-9
TGTGCCAGCAGTCCCGGGACTAGCATGTACGAGCAGTACTTC CASSPGTSMYEQYF TRBD2 TRBJ2-7 14 . TRBV6-5
TGCAGCGTTGAACGGGACTTCGGAGAGACCCAGTACTTC CSVERDFGETQYF . TRBJ2-5 13 . TRBV29-1
TGTGCCAGCAGCCGACTGGAAGGGGCGAGTGGAAACACCATATATTTT CASSRLEGASGNTIYF . TRBJ1-3 16 . TRBV7-2
TGTGCCAGTAGTATTAAGAGGGAGACTGAAGCTTTCTTT CASSIKRETEAFF . TRBJ1-1 13 few TRBV19
TGTGCCAGCAGCGACTCCGACAGAGGTGAAAACTATGGCTACACCTTC CASSDSDRGENYGYTF . TRBJ1-2 16 . TRBV9
TGCGCCAGCAGCTTGGCCCTAGCGGGAGGTCCCTACGAGCAGTACTTC CASSLALAGGPYEQYF TRBD2 TRBJ2-7 16 . TRBV5-1
TGTGCCAGTAGTATAGAAGAGAGGTCCGGGGAGCTGTTTTTT CASSIEERSGELFF . TRBJ2-2 14 . TRBV19